The subject of this entry is one TCR beta chain. Sequencing was performed with immunoSEQ multiplex PCR; in TCRdb, only in-frame clones are kept and a portion is missing. The table lists tens of thousands of clones, around 93% of them singletons. This record belongs to a study of technical replicates of blood from several donors. The CDR3 is 14 residues long. Germline CDR1 is SGHVS and CDR2 is FNYEAQ. Trimming stripped 4 bases from V and 3 bases from J, with 9 bases between. The sequence was collected from a human donor in good health. Some clones in this sample may be carry-over from other donors' samples. The specimen sequenced was PBMCs. The chain joins TRBV7-6 to TRBJ2-2, with D possibly matching TRBD2 (5 bases). The CDR3 loop is CASSSLEDTGELFF. CDR3 coding DNA: TGTGCCAGCAGCTCATTGGAGGACACCGGGGAGCTGTTTTTT.